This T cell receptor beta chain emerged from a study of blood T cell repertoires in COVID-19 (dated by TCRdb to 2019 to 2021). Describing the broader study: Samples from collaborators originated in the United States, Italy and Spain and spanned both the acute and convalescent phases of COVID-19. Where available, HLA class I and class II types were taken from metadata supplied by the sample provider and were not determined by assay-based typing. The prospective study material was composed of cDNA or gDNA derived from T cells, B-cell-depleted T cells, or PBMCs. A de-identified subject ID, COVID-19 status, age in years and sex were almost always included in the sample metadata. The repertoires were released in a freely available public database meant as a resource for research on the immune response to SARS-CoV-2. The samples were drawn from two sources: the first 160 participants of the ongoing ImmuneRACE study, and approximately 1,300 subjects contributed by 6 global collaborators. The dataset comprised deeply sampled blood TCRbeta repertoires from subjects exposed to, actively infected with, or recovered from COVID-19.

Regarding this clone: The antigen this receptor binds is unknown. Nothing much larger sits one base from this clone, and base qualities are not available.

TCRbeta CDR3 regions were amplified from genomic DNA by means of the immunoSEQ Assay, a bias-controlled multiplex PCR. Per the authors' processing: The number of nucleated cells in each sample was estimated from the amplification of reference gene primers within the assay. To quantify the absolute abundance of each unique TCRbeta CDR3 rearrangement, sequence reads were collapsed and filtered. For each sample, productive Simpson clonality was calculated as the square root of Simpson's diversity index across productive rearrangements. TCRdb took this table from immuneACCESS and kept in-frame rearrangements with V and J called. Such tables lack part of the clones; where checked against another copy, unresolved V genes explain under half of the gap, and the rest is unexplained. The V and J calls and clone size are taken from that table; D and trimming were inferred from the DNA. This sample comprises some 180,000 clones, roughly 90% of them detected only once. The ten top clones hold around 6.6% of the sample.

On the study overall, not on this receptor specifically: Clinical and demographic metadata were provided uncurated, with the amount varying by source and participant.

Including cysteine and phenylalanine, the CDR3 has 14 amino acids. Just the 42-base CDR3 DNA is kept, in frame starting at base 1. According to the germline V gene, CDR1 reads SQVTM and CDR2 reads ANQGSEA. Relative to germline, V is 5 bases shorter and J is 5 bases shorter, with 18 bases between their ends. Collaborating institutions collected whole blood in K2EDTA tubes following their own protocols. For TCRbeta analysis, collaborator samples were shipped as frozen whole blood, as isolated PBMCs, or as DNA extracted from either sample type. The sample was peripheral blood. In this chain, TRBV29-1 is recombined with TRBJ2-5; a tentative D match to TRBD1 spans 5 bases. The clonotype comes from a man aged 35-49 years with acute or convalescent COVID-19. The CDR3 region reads CSVPSQGVGETQYF. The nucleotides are TGCAGCGTTCCCAGCCAGGGTGTTGGGGAGACCCAGTACTTC.